These 8 T cell receptor beta chains were sequenced from one sample in a study of metastatic and nonmetastatic thyroid tumors. No patient had received any treatment before thyroid surgery. TCRdb reassembled clones from the PCR reads with MiXCR. The top ten hold less than 9.5% of the sample, which has about 35,000 clones, 25% to 30% seen once. Sequencing was performed on blood. The receptors originated from a female donor with papillary thyroid cancer or a benign thyroid nodule (not recorded which). Some clones in this sample may be carry-over from other donors' samples.

There are many counts of this clone. V and J are TRBV27 and TRBJ2-3; D not resolved. V lost 2 bases, J lost 5 bases, and 11 bases lay in between. The V gene's germline CDR1 is MNHEY and CDR2 SMNVEV (reference sequence). The CDR3 is made up of 14 amino acids. For the CDR3, the DNA is TGTGCCAGCAGTTTAACGTTCTGGGGAGATACGCAGTATTTT. Translated: CASSLTFWGDTQYF.

This sequence joins TRBV6-2 or TRBV6-3 and TRBJ2-2; no firm D call. With 0 bases removed from V and 9 bases from J, the gap between germline ends came to 11 bases. This CDR3 spans 14 amino acids. The germline CDR1 and CDR2 sequences are MNHEY and SVGEGT. Here the CDR3 DNA reads TGTGCCAGCAGTTACTCCCTAGAGGTCTGGGAGCTGTTTTTT. Translation: CASSYSLEVWELFF.

This clone was found many times. This sequence joins TRBV5-1 and TRBJ1-2; 7 nucleotides agree with TRBD1. Germline lookup yields CDR1 SGHRS and CDR2 YFSETQ. The CDR3 runs 15 residues. V trimming: 4 bases; J trimming: 6 bases; junction bases outside the gene matches: 12. CDR3 DNA sequence: TGCGCCAGCAGCCTAAGACAGGGTGGGGAGGATGGCTACACCTTC. It specifies CASSLRQGGEDGYTF.

This clone showed up just once. One junction end disagrees with the germline gene, perhaps due to a read error. The V gene is TRBV12-5, the J gene TRBJ2-1; D remains ambiguous. This CDR3 is built from 14 residues. Germline loops: CDR1 LGHNT, CDR2 FRNRAP. This chain's CDR3 is CASGLSPGYIEQFF. The CDR3 nucleotides read TGTGCTAGTGGTTTGAGTCCGGGCTACATTGAGCAGTTCTTC.

Ten or more counts support this clone. The chain couples TRBV5-8 to TRBJ1-1; 9 bases are a match to TRBD1. V lost 0 bases and J lost 4; bases outside the gene matches: 7. Germline loops: CDR1 SGHTS, CDR2 YDEGEE. The CDR3 runs to 16 residues. DNA for the CDR3: TGTGCCAGCAGCTTGGGACAGGGGGGATTCGGCACTGAAGCTTTCTTT. It is translated as CASSLGQGGFGTEAFF.

Details on this clone: The junction departs from germline at one end; a sequencing error may be responsible. The genes are TRBV3-1 and TRBJ2-1; a possible D gene is TRBD2 (6 bases). Germline V CDR1 and CDR2: LGHDT, YNNKEL (reference sequence). The CDR3 covers 18 residues. The CDR3 sequence: CANSQPDTSRGSYNEQFF. The CDR3 nucleotides are TGTGCCAACAGCCAACCGGACACTAGCAGAGGCTCCTACAATGAGCAGTTCTTC.

This clone was seen only a few times. The rearrangement joins TRBV28 to TRBJ2-2; no clear D gene. This CDR3 has 14 residues. V lost 6 bases and J 7 bases, leaving 15 bases between the germline ends. From germline, CDR1 is MDHEN and CDR2 SYDVKM. CDR3 coding DNA: TGTGCCAGCAGCTCGCCCGCCGTGGGCGGGGAGCTGTTTTTT. Its protein is CASSSPAVGGELFF.

This clone was seen a few times. V usage is TRBV19 and J usage is TRBJ2-3; D perhaps matches TRBD1 (5 bases). The CDR3 has 15 residues. Trimming took off 4 bases at V and 1 base at J, with 12 bases between the two ends. Germline V gene sequence: CDR1 LNHDA, CDR2 SQIVND (reference sequence). CDR3 bases: TGTGCCAGTAGTAGGACGACAGACCGCACAGATACGCAGTATTTT. Translated, it gives CASSRTTDRTDTQYF.